Detailed here is one T cell receptor (beta chain). Antigen unknown. Profiling relied on immunoSEQ multiplex PCR, and the TCRdb table lists in-frame clones only, not all of them. The table has around 2.1 million clones, roughly 95% seen once; the top ten hold around 0.13%. This sample was taken from a study of shared clonotypes between healthy human individuals. As for the study in general: For every donor, three CD4 naive, three CD4 memory, two CD8 naive and one CD8 memory plates were used. Points from the study as a whole: Naive subsets, compared against memory subsets, generally had larger estimated richness values. Around 4.7% was the fraction of naive CD4 clonotypes found shared across four donors.

V shed 1 base, J shed 4 bases, and the junction held 6 bases outside the gene matches. Germline CDR1 reads SGDLS; CDR2 reads YYNGEE. CDR3 length equals 16 residues. The chain recombines TRBV9 with TRBJ2-1, with 9 bases aligning to TRBD2. This clonotype was sampled from a man between 18 and 29 years old in good health. The sequenced sample consisted of naive CD4+ T cells sorted from blood. This sample's subset: CD45RA+ positively selected. CDR3 loop: CASSVWSGGTYNEQFF. The CDR3 coding sequence is TGTGCCAGCAGCGTATGGAGCGGGGGGACATACAATGAGCAGTTCTTC. Together with reference TRBV9 and TRBJ2-1, the CDR3 gives the full variable domain: DSGVTQTPKHLITATGQRVTLRCSPRSGDLSVYWYQQSLDQGLQFLIQYYNGEERAKGNILERFSAQQFPDLHSELNLSSLELGDSALYFCASSVWSGGTYNEQFFGPGTRLTVL.